A selection of T cell receptor beta chains follows, all from one sample in a study of blood T cell repertoires in COVID-19. TCRdb's table, derived via immunoSEQ multiplex PCR, lists solely in-frame clones and lacks some. This sample has under 300,000 clones, with 85% to 90% found just once. Sequencing was performed on PBMCs or T cells enriched from blood (not recorded which). The source is a woman aged 55-70 years who had recovered from COVID-19. Both conserved end residues are part of each CDR3. Fields, in order: V gene, clone size, J gene, D gene, CDR3 DNA, CDR3 protein. A D gene is named only where the DNA matches it firmly. Clone size, where shown, is once, few, many, or a class for clones that have expanded.

>TRBV19|NA|TRBJ1-2|NA
TGTGCCAGTAGTCCCACAGGGAGGGGCGGCTACACCTTC
CASSPTGRGGYTF
>TRBV19|NA|TRBJ1-3|NA
TGTGCCAGTACCATGGACCAGGACTTGTGGAACACCATATATTTT
CASTMDQDLWNTIYF
>TRBV30|NA|TRBJ1-2|NA
TGTGCCTGGACAAGGGGGGGCCATTATGGCTACACCTTC
CAWTRGGHYGYTF
>TRBV11-3|NA|TRBJ1-6|NA
TGTGCCAGCAGCTATAGTATCGCGGGGGGGAGCTCCTATAATTCACCCCTCCACTTT
CASSYSIAGGSSYNSPLHF
>TRBV3-1/TRBV3-2|NA|TRBJ1-2|TRBD1
TGTGCCAGCAGCCAAAATGACAGGGGTCAATATGGCTACACCTTC
CASSQNDRGQYGYTF
>TRBV27|NA|TRBJ1-5|NA
TGTGCCAGCAGCTCCGGGACGGGGGACCGGGCCCAGCATTTT
CASSSGTGDRAQHF
>TRBV7-8|NA|TRBJ1-1|NA
TGTGCCAGCAGCCCACGGCTAGTGAATGAAGCTTTCTTT
CASSPRLVNEAFF
>TRBV10-1|NA|TRBJ2-3|TRBD2
TGCGCCAGCAGTGAGAGGTCTGCGGGAGGGGATACGCAGTATTTT
CASSERSAGGDTQYF
>TRBV7-9|once|TRBJ2-7|TRBD1
TGTGCCAGCAGCGGCCGGACAGGGAAAACCTACGAGCAGTACTTC
CASSGRTGKTYEQYF
>TRBV9|NA|TRBJ2-1|TRBD2
TGTGCCAGCAGCTTAAGCGGGGGGCTGGGGAATGAGCAGTTCTTC
CASSLSGGLGNEQFF
>TRBV4-2|NA|TRBJ1-2|NA
TGTGCCAGCAGCACCCGCAGGGTAGCGGACTATGGCTACACCTTC
CASSTRRVADYGYTF
>TRBV6-5|once|TRBJ1-5|NA
TGTGCCAGCAGTTACGAGAAGAATAGCAATCAGCCCCAGCATTTT
CASSYEKNSNQPQHF
>TRBV9|NA|TRBJ2-7|TRBD1
TGTGCCAGCAGCGTAGGGGACAGACCTGGCCAGCAGTACTTC
CASSVGDRPGQQYF